This T cell receptor (beta chain) appears in the sequencing data of a study of response to subunit inactivated influenza vaccine. The CDR3 sequence is 14 residues long. Germline V lookup: CDR1 MGHDK, CDR2 SYGVNS. Trimming removed 3 bases at V and 0 bases at J, with 8 bases between. This clonotype was seen only once. TCRdb processed the RT-PCR reads anew with MiXCR; each CDR3 protein has one entry. This repertoire shows over 750,000 distinct CDR3 sequences, approximately 22% found once; its top ten account for more than 8.5%. The chain uses TRBV25-1 and TRBJ1-1, with D uncertain. Sequencing was performed on PBMCs from blood, taken more than 4 days after vaccination. This TCR derives from a man aged 45-65 years who received an inactivated influenza vaccine. Written as DNA, the CDR3 is TGTGCCAGCAGTGAGCTGGATCTGAACACTGAAGCTTTCTTT. Translation gives CASSELDLNTEAFF.